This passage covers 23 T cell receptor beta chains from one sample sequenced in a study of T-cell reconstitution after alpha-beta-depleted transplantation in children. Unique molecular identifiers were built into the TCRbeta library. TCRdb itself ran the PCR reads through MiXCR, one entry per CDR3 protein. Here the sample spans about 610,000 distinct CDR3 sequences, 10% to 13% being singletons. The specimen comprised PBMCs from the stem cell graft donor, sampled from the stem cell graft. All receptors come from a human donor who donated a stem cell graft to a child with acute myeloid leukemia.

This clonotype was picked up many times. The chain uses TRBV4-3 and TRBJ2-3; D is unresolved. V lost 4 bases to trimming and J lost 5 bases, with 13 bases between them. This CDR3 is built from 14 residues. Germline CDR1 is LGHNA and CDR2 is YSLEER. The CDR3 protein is CASSPQLYGDTQYF. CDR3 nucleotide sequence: TGCGCCAGCAGCCCGCAGTTGTACGGAGATACGCAGTATTTT.

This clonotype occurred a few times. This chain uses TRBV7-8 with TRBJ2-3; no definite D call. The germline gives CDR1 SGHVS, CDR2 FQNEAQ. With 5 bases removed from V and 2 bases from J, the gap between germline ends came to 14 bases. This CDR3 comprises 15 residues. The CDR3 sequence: CASSPPDEFTDTQYF. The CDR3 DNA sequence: TGTGCCAGCAGCCCTCCCGACGAATTCACAGATACGCAGTATTTT.

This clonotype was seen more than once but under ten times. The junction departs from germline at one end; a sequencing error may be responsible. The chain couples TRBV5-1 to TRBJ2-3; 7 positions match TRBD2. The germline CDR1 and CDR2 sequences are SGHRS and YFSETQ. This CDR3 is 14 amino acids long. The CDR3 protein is CASGLEGGPDTQYF. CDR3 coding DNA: TGCGCCAGCGGCTTGGAGGGAGGGCCAGATACGCAGTATTTT.

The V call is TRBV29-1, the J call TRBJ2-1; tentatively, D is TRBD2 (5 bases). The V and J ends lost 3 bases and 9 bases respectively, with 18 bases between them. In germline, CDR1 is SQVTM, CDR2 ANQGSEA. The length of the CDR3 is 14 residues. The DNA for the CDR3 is TGCAGCGTTGACCTCGCGGTCCCGAGCGGTGAGCAGTTCTTC. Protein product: CSVDLAVPSGEQFF.

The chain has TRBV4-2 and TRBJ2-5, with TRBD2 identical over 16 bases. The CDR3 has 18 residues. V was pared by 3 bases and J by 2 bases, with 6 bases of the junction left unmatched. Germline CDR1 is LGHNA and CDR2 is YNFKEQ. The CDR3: CASSQGLAGGLGQETQYF. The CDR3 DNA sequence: TGTGCCAGCAGCCAGGGACTAGCGGGAGGGCTGGGACAAGAGACCCAGTACTTC.

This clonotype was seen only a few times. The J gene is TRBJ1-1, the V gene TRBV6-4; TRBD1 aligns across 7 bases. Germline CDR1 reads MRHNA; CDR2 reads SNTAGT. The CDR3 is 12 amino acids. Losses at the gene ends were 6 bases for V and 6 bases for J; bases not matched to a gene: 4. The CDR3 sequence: CASRGQTSEAFF. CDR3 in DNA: TGTGCCAGCAGGGGACAGACTTCTGAAGCTTTCTTT.

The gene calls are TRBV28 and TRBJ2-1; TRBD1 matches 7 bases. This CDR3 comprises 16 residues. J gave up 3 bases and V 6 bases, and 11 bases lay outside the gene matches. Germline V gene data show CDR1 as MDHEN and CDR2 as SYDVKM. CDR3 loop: CASRRLTGQIYNEQFF. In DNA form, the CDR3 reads TGTGCCAGCAGACGCCTGACAGGGCAGATCTACAATGAGCAGTTCTTC.

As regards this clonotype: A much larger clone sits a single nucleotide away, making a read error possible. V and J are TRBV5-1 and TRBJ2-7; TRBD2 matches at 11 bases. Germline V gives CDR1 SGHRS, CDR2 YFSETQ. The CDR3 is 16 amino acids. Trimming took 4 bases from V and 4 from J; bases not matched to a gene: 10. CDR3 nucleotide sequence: TGCGCCAGCAGCCCTGCTCCTAGCGGGAGGACATACGAGCAGTACTTC. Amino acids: CASSPAPSGRTYEQYF.

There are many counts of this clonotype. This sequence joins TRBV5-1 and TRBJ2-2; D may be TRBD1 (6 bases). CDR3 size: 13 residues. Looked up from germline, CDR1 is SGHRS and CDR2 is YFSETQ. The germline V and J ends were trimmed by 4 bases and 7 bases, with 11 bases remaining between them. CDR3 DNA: TGCGCCAGCAGCCTCGGACAGAGCGGGGAGCTGTTTTTT. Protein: CASSLGQSGELFF.

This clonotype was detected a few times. CDR3 sequence reads: CASSQGTGLNYGYTF. For the CDR3, the DNA is TGTGCCAGCAGCCAAGGGACCGGGCTTAACTATGGCTACACCTTC. The chain carries TRBV14 and TRBJ1-2; D is unclear. With 1 base removed from V and 1 base from J, the gap between germline ends came to 10 bases. This CDR3 contains 15 residues. Germline CDR1 is SGHDN and CDR2 is FVKESK.

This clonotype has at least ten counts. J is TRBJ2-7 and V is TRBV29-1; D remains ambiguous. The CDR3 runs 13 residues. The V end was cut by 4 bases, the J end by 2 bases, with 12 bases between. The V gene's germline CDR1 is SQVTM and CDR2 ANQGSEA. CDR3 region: CSVGMGGTYEQYF. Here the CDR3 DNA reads TGCAGCGTTGGAATGGGTGGAACCTACGAGCAGTACTTC.

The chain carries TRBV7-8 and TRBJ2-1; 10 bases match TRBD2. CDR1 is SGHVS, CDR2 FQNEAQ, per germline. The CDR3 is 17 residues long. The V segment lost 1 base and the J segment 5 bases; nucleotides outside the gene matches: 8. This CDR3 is CASSLGPLAGAHNEQFF. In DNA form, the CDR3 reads TGTGCCAGCAGCTTAGGACCCCTAGCGGGAGCCCACAATGAGCAGTTCTTC.

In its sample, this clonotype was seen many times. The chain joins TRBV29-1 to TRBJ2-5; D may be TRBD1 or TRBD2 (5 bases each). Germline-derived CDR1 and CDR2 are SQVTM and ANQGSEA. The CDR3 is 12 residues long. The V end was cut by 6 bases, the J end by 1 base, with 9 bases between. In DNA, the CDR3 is TGCAGCGTCGGGACGGTCCAAGAGACCCAGTACTTC. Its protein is CSVGTVQETQYF.

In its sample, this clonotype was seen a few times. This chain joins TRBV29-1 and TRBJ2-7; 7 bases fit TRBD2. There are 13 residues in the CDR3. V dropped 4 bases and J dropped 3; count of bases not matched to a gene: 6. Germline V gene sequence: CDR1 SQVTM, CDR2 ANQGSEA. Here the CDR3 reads CSVARDYNYEQYF. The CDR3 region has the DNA TGCAGCGTTGCGAGGGACTACAACTACGAGCAGTACTTC.

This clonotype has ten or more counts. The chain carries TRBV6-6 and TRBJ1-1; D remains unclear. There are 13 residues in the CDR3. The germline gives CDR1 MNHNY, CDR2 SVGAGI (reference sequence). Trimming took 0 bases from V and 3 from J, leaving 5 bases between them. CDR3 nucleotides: TGTGCCAGCAGTTACTCGAAGGACACTGAAGCTTTCTTT. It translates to CASSYSKDTEAFF.

Here the CDR3 DNA reads TGCAGCGCCAGGACAGGGGATACTGAAGCTTTCTTT. Translation: CSARTGDTEAFF. The gene calls are TRBV29-1 and TRBJ1-1; 9 bases match TRBD1. The CDR3 sequence is 12 residues long. In germline, CDR1 is SQVTM, CDR2 ANQGSEA. V dropped 7 bases and J dropped 5; count of bases not matched to a gene: 5.

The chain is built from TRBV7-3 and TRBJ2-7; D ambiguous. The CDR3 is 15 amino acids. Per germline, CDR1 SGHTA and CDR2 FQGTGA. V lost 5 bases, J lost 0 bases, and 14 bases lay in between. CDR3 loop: CASSTLGGTSYEQYF. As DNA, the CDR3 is TGTGCCAGCAGCACCCTAGGTGGAACCTCCTACGAGCAGTACTTC.

The CDR3 DNA reads TGCGCCAGCAGCCAAGAATCGGGGCGGGAGACGCAGTATTTT. Its translation: CASSQESGRETQYF. This chain connects TRBV4-3 to TRBJ2-3; TRBD2 matches at 7 bases. Germline CDR1 reads LGHNA; CDR2 reads YSLEER. The CDR3 has 14 amino acids. With 0 bases clipped from V and 9 bases from J, the junction kept 6 bases outside the gene matches.

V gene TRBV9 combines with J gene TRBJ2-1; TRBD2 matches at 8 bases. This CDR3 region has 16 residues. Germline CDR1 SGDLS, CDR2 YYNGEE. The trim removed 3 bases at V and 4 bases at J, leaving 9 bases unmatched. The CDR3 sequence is CASSARSGGFYNEQFF. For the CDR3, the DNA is TGTGCCAGCAGCGCTCGGAGCGGGGGCTTTTACAATGAGCAGTTCTTC.

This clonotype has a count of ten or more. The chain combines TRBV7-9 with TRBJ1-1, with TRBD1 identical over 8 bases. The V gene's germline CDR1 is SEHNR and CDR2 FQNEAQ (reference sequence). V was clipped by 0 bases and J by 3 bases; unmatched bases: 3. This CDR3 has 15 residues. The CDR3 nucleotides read TGTGCCAGCAGCTTAGCGCAGGGGGCTGACACTGAAGCTTTCTTT. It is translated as CASSLAQGADTEAFF.

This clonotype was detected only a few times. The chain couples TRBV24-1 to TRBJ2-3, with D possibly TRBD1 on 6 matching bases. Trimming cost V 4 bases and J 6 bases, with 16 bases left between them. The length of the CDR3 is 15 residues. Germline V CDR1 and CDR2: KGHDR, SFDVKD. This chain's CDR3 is CATSEKDRSPDTQYF. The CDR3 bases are TGTGCCACCAGTGAAAAGGACAGATCGCCCGATACGCAGTATTTT.

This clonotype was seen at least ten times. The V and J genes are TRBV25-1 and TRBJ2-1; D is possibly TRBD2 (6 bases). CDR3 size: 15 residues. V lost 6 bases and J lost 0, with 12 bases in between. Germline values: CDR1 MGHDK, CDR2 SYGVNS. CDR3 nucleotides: TGTGCCAGCAGCCGCCCTAGCGTCTCCTACAATGAGCAGTTCTTC. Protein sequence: CASSRPSVSYNEQFF.

The CDR3 loop reads CASGSGVLYNEQFF. The CDR3 DNA is TGCGCCAGCGGCTCCGGGGTCCTCTACAATGAGCAGTTCTTC. This chain links TRBV5-1 with TRBJ2-1; possibly TRBD2 for D (5 bases). CDR3 size: 14 residues. Deletions cut 7 bases from V and 3 bases from J, with 14 bases between. Germline lookup yields CDR1 SGHRS and CDR2 YFSETQ.